This T cell receptor beta chain was identified during a study of CD8 T cells in Susac syndrome. Random hexamers were used to reverse transcribe an amount of roughly 0.5 to 1 ug RNA. TCRdb called the immunoSEQ multiplex PCR reads again in MiXCR, with one record for every CDR3 protein. The sample holds about 83,000 distinct CDR3 sequences, approximately 96% seen once. CDR3 length: 15 amino acids. CDR1 is SNHLY, CDR2 FYNNEI, per germline. Trimming stripped 7 bases from V and 7 bases from J, with 22 bases between. Sequencing was carried out using CD8+ T cells from PBMCs. This clonotype was sampled from a human donor with Susac syndrome. The V gene is TRBV2, the J gene TRBJ2-5; either TRBD1 or TRBD2 may fit D (5 bases each). DNA for the CDR3: TGTGCCAGCACCTTATGGGGCAAGGGTGAGGGGACCCAGTACTTC. Its translation is CASTLWGKGEGTQYF.